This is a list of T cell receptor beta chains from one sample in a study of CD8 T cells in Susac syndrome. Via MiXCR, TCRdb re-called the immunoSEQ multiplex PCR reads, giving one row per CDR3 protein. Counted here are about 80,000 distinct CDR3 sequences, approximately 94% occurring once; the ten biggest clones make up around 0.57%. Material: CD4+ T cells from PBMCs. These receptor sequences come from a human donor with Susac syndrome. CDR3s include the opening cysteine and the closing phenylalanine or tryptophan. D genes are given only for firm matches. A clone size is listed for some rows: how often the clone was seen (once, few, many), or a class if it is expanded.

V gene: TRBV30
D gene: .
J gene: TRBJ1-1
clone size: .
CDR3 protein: CAWSSTLGTEAFF
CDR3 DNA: TGTGCCTGGAGTAGTACGCTGGGCACTGAAGCTTTCTTT

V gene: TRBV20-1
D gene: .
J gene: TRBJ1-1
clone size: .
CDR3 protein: CSARTGFENTEAFF
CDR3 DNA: TGCAGTGCTAGAACAGGGTTCGAAAACACTGAAGCTTTCTTT

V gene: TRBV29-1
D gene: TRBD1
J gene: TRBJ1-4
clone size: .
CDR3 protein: CSVEQQGKLFF
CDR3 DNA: TGCAGCGTGGAACAACAGGGGAAACTGTTTTTT

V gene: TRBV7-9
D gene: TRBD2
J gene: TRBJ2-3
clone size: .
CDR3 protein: CASSSLGRTSASTDTQYF
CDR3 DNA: TGTGCCAGCAGTTCCCTCGGCAGGACTAGCGCAAGCACAGATACGCAGTATTTT

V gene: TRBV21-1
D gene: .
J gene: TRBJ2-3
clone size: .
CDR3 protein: CASLIGTGGRKDTQYF
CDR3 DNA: TGTGCCAGCCTTATTGGGACAGGGGGCAGGAAAGATACGCAGTATTTT

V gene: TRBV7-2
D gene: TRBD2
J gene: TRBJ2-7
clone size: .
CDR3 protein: CASSLYLAGRVTEQYF
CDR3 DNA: TGTGCCAGCAGCCTATACCTAGCGGGACGTGTCACGGAGCAGTACTTC

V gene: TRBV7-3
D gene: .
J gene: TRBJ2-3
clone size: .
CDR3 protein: CASSLGETGRPQYF
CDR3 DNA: TGTGCCAGCAGCTTAGGGGAGACCGGCCGGCCGCAGTATTTT

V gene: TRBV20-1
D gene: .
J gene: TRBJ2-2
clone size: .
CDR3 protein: CSARWGWTGELFF
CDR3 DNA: TGCAGTGCTAGATGGGGGTGGACCGGGGAGCTGTTTTTT

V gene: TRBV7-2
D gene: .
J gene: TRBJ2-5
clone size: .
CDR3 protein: CASSLAQQRETQYF
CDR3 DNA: TGTGCCAGCAGCTTAGCACAGCAGCGAGAGACCCAGTACTTC

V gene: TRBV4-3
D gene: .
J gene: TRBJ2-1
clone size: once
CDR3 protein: CASSQDGSQKGNNEQFF
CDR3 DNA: TGCGCCAGCAGCCAAGATGGGTCCCAAAAAGGGAACAATGAGCAGTTCTTC

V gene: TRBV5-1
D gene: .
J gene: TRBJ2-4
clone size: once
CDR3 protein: CASSETQFPEQYF
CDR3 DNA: TGCGCCAGCAGTGAGACACAGTTCCCCGAACAGTACTTC

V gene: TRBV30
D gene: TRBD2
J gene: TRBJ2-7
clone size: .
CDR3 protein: CAWTSTSGSSYEQYF
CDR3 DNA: TGTGCCTGGACATCCACTAGCGGGAGCTCCTACGAGCAGTACTTC

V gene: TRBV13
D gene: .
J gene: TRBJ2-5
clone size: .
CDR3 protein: CASSSSGTPQETQYF
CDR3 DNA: TGTGCCAGCAGCTCTTCCGGGACACCCCAAGAGACCCAGTACTTC

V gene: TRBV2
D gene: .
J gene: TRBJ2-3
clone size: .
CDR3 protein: CASSEAGSDTQYF
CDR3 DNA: TGTGCCAGCAGTGAGGCTGGTTCAGATACGCAGTATTTT

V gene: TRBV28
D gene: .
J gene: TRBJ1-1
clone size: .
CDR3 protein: CASSLSRVVNSRRTEAFF
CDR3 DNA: TGTGCCAGCAGTTTAAGTCGGGTAGTTAACTCCCGGAGGACTGAAGCTTTCTTT

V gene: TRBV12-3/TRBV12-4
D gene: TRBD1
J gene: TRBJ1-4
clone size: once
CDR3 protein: CASSGTGINEKLFF
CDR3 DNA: TGTGCCAGCAGTGGGACAGGAATAAATGAAAAACTGTTTTTT

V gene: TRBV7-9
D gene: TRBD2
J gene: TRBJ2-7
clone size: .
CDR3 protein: CASSRAPSSGSTYEQYF
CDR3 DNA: TGTGCCAGCAGCCGCGCCCCCTCTAGCGGGAGTACGTACGAGCAGTACTTC

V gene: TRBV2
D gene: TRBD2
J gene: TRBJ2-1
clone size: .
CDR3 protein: CASRGTSGYNEQFF
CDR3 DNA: TGTGCCAGCAGAGGGACTAGCGGATACAATGAGCAGTTCTTC

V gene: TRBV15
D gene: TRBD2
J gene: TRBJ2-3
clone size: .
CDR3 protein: CATSREGSGNADTQYF
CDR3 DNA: TGTGCCACCAGCAGAGAGGGTAGCGGGAACGCAGATACGCAGTATTTT

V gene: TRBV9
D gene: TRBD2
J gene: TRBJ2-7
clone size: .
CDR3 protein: CASSVAGSGGYEQYF
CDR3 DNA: TGTGCCAGCAGCGTAGCGGGTAGCGGGGGATACGAGCAGTACTTC

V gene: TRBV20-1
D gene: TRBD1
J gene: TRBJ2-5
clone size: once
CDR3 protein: CSAGGDRGQETQYF
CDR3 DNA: TGCAGTGCTGGGGGGGACAGGGGCCAAGAGACCCAGTACTTC

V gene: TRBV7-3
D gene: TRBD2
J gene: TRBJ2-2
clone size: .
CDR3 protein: CASSLFGLASTGELFF
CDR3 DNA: TGTGCCAGCAGCTTATTCGGACTAGCGAGCACCGGGGAGCTGTTTTTT

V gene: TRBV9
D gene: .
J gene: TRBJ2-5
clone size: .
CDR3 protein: CASSVAGVRETQYF
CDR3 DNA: TGTGCCAGCAGCGTAGCGGGAGTCAGAGAGACCCAGTACTTC

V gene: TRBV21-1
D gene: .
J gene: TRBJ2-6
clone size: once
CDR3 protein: CASSPGTSGKFSGANVLTF
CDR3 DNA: TGTGCCAGCAGCCCAGGAACTAGCGGGAAGTTTTCTGGGGCCAACGTCCTGACTTTC

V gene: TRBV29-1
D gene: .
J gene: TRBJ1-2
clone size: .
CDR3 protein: CSVPPPGTSFSGGYTF
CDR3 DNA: TGCAGCGTTCCCCCTCCGGGGACGTCGTTTTCTGGTGGCTACACCTTC

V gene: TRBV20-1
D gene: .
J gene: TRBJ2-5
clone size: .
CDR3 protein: CSAQGGSHLQETQYF
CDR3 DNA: TGCAGTGCCCAGGGAGGTAGCCACCTCCAAGAGACCCAGTACTTC

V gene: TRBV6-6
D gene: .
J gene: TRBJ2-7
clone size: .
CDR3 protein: CAPGFGPLGRSYEQYF
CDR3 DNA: TGTGCCCCCGGCTTCGGCCCGCTAGGCCGCTCCTACGAGCAGTACTTC

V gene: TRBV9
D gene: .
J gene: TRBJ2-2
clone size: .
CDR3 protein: CASSHLRVLNTGELFF
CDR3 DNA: TGTGCCAGCAGCCACCTTAGGGTACTGAACACCGGGGAGCTGTTTTTT

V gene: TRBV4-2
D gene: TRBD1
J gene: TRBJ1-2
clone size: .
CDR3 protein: CASSQADRVSGGYTF
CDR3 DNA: TGTGCCAGCAGCCAAGCGGACAGGGTTTCAGGGGGCTACACCTTC

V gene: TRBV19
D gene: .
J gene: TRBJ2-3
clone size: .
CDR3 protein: CASSSGWDTQYF
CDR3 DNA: TGTGCCAGTAGTTCGGGGTGGGATACGCAGTATTTT

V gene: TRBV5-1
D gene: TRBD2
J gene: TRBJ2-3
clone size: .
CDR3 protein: CASSSRPPATSTRAGDTQYF
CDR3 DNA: TGCGCCAGCAGCTCCAGACCTCCCGCGACTAGCACAAGAGCAGGAGATACGCAGTATTTT

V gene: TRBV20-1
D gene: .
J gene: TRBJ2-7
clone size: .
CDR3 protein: CSARAAGRSSYEQYF
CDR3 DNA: TGCAGTGCTAGAGCGGCGGGACGAAGCTCCTACGAGCAGTACTTC

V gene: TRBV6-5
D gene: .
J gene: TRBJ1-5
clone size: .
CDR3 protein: CASSYGKVLQPQHF
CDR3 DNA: TGTGCCAGCAGTTACGGGAAGGTGCTTCAGCCCCAGCATTTT

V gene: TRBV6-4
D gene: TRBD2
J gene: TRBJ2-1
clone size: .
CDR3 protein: CASSDLAGSYYNEQFF
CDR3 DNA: TGTGCCAGCAGTGACCTAGCGGGATCCTACTACAATGAGCAGTTCTTC

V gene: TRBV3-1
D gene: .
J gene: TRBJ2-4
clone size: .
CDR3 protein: CASSHLGKNIQYF
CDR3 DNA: TGCGCCAGCAGCCATCTAGGGAAAAACATTCAGTACTTC

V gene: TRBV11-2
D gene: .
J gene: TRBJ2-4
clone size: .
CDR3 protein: CASSLGSRDWYF
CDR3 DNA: TGTGCCAGCAGCTTAGGTTCCAGGGATTGGTACTTC

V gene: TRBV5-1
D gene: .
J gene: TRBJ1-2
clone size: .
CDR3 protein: CASSLGGGGSYGYTF
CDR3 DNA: TGCGCCAGCAGCTTGGGAGGCGGGGGCAGCTATGGCTACACCTTC

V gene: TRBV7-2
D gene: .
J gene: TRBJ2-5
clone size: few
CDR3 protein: CASSLSETQYF
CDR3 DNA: TGTGCCAGCAGTTTATCAGAGACCCAGTACTTC

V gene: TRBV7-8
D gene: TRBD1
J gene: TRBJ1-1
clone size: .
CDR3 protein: CASSWEGAGTEAFF
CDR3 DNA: TGTGCCAGCAGTTGGGAGGGGGCAGGCACTGAAGCTTTCTTT

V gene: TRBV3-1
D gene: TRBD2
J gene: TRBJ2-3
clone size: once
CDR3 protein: CASTLAGAVGAQYF
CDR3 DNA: TGTGCCAGCACTCTAGCGGGGGCCGTGGGGGCGCAGTATTTT

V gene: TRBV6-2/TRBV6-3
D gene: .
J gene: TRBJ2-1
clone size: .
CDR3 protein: CASSPTPPGLGRNEQFF
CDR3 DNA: TGTGCCAGCAGCCCTACCCCCCCGGGACTCGGACGCAATGAGCAGTTCTTC

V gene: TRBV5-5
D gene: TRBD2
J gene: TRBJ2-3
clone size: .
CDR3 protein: CASSLRFLLRLPGLGDTQYF
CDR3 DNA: TGTGCCAGCAGCCTGAGGTTCCTCCTTCGCCTTCCGGGACTAGGAGATACGCAGTATTTT